Included here is one T cell receptor (beta chain) sequence, with context. What it binds is not known. The CDR3 length is 12 residues. Germline V gene sequence: CDR1 MGHDK, CDR2 SYGVNS. With 8 bases removed from V and 7 bases from J, the gap between germline ends came to 11 bases. Post-ART PBMC samples numbered at least two per donor, and pre-ART ones at least one. The data originate from a study of long-term antiretroviral therapy in people with HIV. Runs used v3.0 of the immunoSEQ assay and were done at survey level. Profiling relied on immunoSEQ multiplex PCR, and the TCRdb table lists in-frame clones only, not all of them. Found here are approximately 13,000 clones, roughly three quarters of them singletons; the top ten hold 15% to 25%. Study-level points and caveats: Diversity measured after ART increased yet remained under transplant donor controls. The study found narrower CDR3 length ranges in HIV repertoires than in controls.

This rearrangement joins TRBV25-1 to TRBJ2-2, with TRBD2 as a possible D gene (5 bases). The source was unsorted PBMCs, collected 0.5 years before starting antiretroviral therapy. The receptor comes from a middle-aged woman with HIV. CDR3 sequence reads: CASARTVGELFF. The CDR3 nucleotides are TGTGCCAGCGCAAGGACTGTCGGGGAGCTGTTTTTT.